This T cell receptor beta chain was obtained from a study of CD4 T cells in relation to SARS-CoV-2 and coronaviruses. Study-wide background: PBMCs were cultured with antigen for less than twelve days before TCR beta sequencing.

In the case of this clone: The antigen is unknown.

Libraries were prepared by immunoSEQ multiplex PCR; TCRdb keeps only in-frame clonotypes and omits some of them. The table shows some 29,000 clones, with roughly four fifths occurring only once. CD4+ T cells from unexposed donors were obtained before the COVID-19 pandemic (2011-2018). After ten to eleven days of culture, CD4+ T cells were isolated. Testing used SARS-CoV-2 S/N and four cold-coronavirus spikes on unexposed-donor CD4+ T cells, cells permitting. About 1.9 million PBMCs per well were cultured with approximately 10 IU/ml IL-2. The CDR3 totals 14 residues. Trimming removed 0 bases from V and 7 bases from J, with 11 bases in between. Germline V CDR1 and CDR2: SGHRS, YFSETQ. Study-wide results and limits: In roughly 61% of donors, memory CD4+ clonotypes crossrecognized SARS-CoV-2 and at least one common cold coronavirus spike.

The V call is TRBV5-1, the J call TRBJ1-5; no clear D gene. The sequence derives from a human donor in good health. Sequencing was performed on CD4+ T cells from PBMCs, cultured in vitro. The CDR3 DNA reads TGCGCCAGCAGCTTGGACGCAGGTGACCAGCCCCAGCATTTT. This gives the protein CASSLDAGDQPQHF.